One and the same sample provided the 20 T cell receptor beta chains below, sequenced in a study of vaccination and CD4 T cells after COVID-19. As to treatment: approximately nine-day PBMC culture with coronavirus spike peptide pools or control peptides (ViraFEST assay). What these receptors recognize is not known. Sequenced with the Oncomine TCR Beta short-read assay was DNA taken from cultured CD4+ T cells. TCRdb re-derived calls from the PCR reads in MiXCR, one entry per CDR3 protein. The sample yields approximately 10,000 distinct CDR3 sequences, about 50% seen once. Sequencing was done on a sample of CD4+ T cells from blood, cultured in vitro. The receptors were gathered from a human donor who had recovered from COVID-19.

In its sample, this clonotype was seen a few times. This sequence joins TRBV12-3 or TRBV12-4 and TRBJ1-1; unclear D gene. V dropped 1 base and J dropped 3 bases, with 9 bases sitting between them. The CDR3 is made up of 14 amino acids. CDR3 DNA: TGTGCCAGCAGTTTAGGGGCCCCTTACACTGAAGCTTTCTTT. This codes for CASSLGAPYTEAFF.

V usage is TRBV6-4 and J usage is TRBJ2-7; no clear D. The CDR3 runs to 14 residues. V shed 5 bases and J shed 2 bases, with 13 bases lying between them. The germline V gene has CDR1 MRHNA and CDR2 SNTAGT. CDR3 nucleotide sequence: TGTGCCAGCAGTCTCATTCGAGGTACCTACGAGCAGTACTTC. Residues: CASSLIRGTYEQYF.

The J gene is TRBJ2-3, the V gene TRBV6-1, with D possibly TRBD2 on 7 matching bases. This CDR3 has 14 amino acids. V lost 8 bases, J lost 6 bases, and 18 bases lay in between. In germline, CDR1 is MNHNS, CDR2 SASEGT. CDR3 sequence reads: CASVEGGGSDTQYF. The CDR3, as DNA: TGTGCCAGCGTAGAGGGGGGGGGCTCGGATACGCAGTATTTT.

The sample holds a few counts of this clonotype. The chain couples TRBV30 to TRBJ1-2; the D gene is possibly TRBD1 (5 bases). V gave up 2 bases and J gave up 8 bases, with 24 bases separating them. CDR3 size: 16 residues. The germline CDR1 and CDR2 sequences are GTSNPN and SVGIG (reference sequence). The CDR3 DNA follows: TGTGCCTGGAGTAGATTCGCGGACCGCCGACAGTGGGGCTACACCTTC. Protein: CAWSRFADRRQWGYTF.

The chain employs TRBV30 and TRBJ1-2, with 8 bases identical to TRBD1. This CDR3 contains 15 residues. V lost 0 bases, J lost 4 bases, and 7 bases stayed unmatched. Germline V CDR1 and CDR2: GTSNPN, SVGIG (reference sequence). CDR3 region: CAWSVLRTGGYGYTF. As DNA, the CDR3 is TGTGCCTGGAGTGTATTGAGAACAGGGGGCTATGGCTACACCTTC. Variable domain in full (rest from reference TRBV30 and TRBJ1-2): SQTIHQWPATLVQPVGSPLSLECTVEGTSNPNLYWYRQAAGRGLQLLFYSVGIGQISSEVPQNLSASRPQDRQFILSSKKLLLSDSGFYLCAWSVLRTGGYGYTFGSGTRLTVV.

V is TRBV6-2 or TRBV6-3 and J is TRBJ1-5; TRBD1 might be the D (5 bases). V was trimmed by 2 bases and J by 8 bases, leaving 10 bases between them. The CDR3 is made up of 13 amino acids. Germline V gives CDR1 MNHEY, CDR2 SVGEGT. DNA for the CDR3: TGTGCCAGCAGTTACGCCGCGGGGGAGCCCCAGCATTTT. This sequence encodes CASSYAAGEPQHF.

The chain is built from TRBV5-1 and TRBJ1-2, with TRBD1 identical over 8 bases. The CDR3 runs to 15 residues. Germline loops: CDR1 SGHRS, CDR2 YFSETQ. J lost 4 bases, V lost 0 bases, and 5 bases had no gene match. CDR3 in DNA: TGCGCCAGCAGCTTGGAGGCAGGGGGCGTCTATGGCTACACCTTC. This codes for CASSLEAGGVYGYTF.

V usage is TRBV9 and J usage is TRBJ2-7; 10 nucleotides agree with TRBD1. V shed 2 bases, J shed 3 bases, and the junction held 8 bases outside the gene matches. The CDR3 sequence is 16 residues long. Germline loops: CDR1 SGDLS, CDR2 YYNGEE. This chain's CDR3 is CASSVTGTGEYYEQYF. The CDR3 DNA follows: TGTGCCAGCAGCGTTACCGGGACAGGGGAATACTACGAGCAGTACTTC.

The chain employs TRBV6-2 or TRBV6-3 and TRBJ2-5; D ambiguous. The CDR3 spans 14 residues. The germline V and J ends were trimmed by 7 bases and 4 bases, with 16 bases remaining between them. CDR1 and CDR2 (germline): MNHEY, SVGEGT. CDR3 in DNA: TGTGCCAGCAACAAGGACCCCCTCCCAGAGACCCAGTACTTC. Protein: CASNKDPLPETQYF.

The rearrangement links TRBV9 to TRBJ2-5, with 8 bases identical to TRBD2. Germline values: CDR1 SGDLS, CDR2 YYNGEE. J gave up 5 bases and V 0 bases, and 3 bases lay outside the gene matches. The CDR3 sequence is 14 residues long. Here the CDR3 DNA reads TGTGCCAGCAGCGTAGATACTAGCGGCGAGACCCAGTACTTC. Encoded protein: CASSVDTSGETQYF.

The rearrangement uses TRBV19 and TRBJ2-7, with 7 bases that match TRBD1. Looked up from germline, CDR1 is LNHDA and CDR2 is SQIVND (reference sequence). Unmatched junction bases numbered 9, after V lost 5 bases and J lost 2 bases. The CDR3 totals 15 residues. The CDR3 reads CASSPLSRGTYEQYF. The CDR3 nucleotides read TGTGCCAGTAGTCCCCTTAGCAGGGGGACCTACGAGCAGTACTTC.

The J gene is TRBJ2-7, the V gene TRBV20-1; TRBD2 aligns across 9 bases. The V gene end was trimmed by 2 bases and the J gene end by 3 bases; junction bases not matched to a gene: 2. This CDR3 comprises 13 residues. CDR1 DFQATT and CDR2 SNEGSKA come from the germline V gene (reference sequence). CDR3 in amino acids: CSARLAGIYEQYF. The CDR3, as DNA: TGCAGTGCTAGACTAGCGGGGATCTACGAGCAGTACTTC.

This clonotype has a handful of counts. The CDR3 coding sequence is TGTGCCAGCAGCTTGTCAGGGGGTACTAATGAAAAACTGTTTTTT. Translated: CASSLSGGTNEKLFF. This chain connects TRBV11-2 to TRBJ1-4, with 7 positions matching TRBD1. V dropped 3 bases and J dropped 2; count of bases not matched to a gene: 3. The length of the CDR3 is 15 residues. Looked up from germline, CDR1 is SGHAT and CDR2 is FQNNGV.

This chain connects TRBV12-3 or TRBV12-4 to TRBJ1-2, with 11 bases matching TRBD1. J was trimmed by 2 bases and V by 6 bases; bases with no gene match: 5. CDR3 length: 15 amino acids. CDR3 in amino acids: CASRYRDRGNYGYTF. The CDR3 DNA reads as TGTGCCAGCAGATACCGGGACAGGGGGAACTATGGCTACACCTTC.

The genes are TRBV27 and TRBJ2-3; 9 bases line up with TRBD1. With 7 bases clipped from V and 2 bases from J, the junction kept 10 bases outside the gene matches. Germline V gene sequence: CDR1 MNHEY, CDR2 SMNVEV (reference sequence). This CDR3 spans 16 amino acids. This CDR3 reads CASTIGQGRPTDTQYF. CDR3 sequence (DNA): TGTGCCAGCACGATTGGACAGGGGCGCCCCACAGATACGCAGTATTTT.

The gene calls are TRBV20-1 and TRBJ2-7; D may be TRBD1 (5 bases). V was pared by 2 bases and J by 0 bases, with 14 bases between. Germline CDR1 and CDR2: DFQATT and SNEGSKA (reference sequence). The CDR3 spans 15 residues. CDR3 in amino acids: CSARPRQPPSYEQYF. The DNA of the CDR3 is TGCAGTGCTAGACCCCGACAGCCACCCTCCTACGAGCAGTACTTC.

The V and J genes are TRBV2 and TRBJ2-1, with TRBD1 matching 10 bases. The junction had 13 bases not matched to a gene; V was cut back by 2 bases and J by 0 bases. CDR1 and CDR2 (germline): SNHLY, FYNNEI. The CDR3 sequence is 20 residues long. CDR3 residues: CASSELTGGWLLGSYNEQFF. CDR3 DNA sequence: TGTGCCAGCAGTGAACTGACAGGGGGCTGGTTACTAGGCTCCTACAATGAGCAGTTCTTC.

The DNA for the CDR3 is TGTGCCAGCTCACCACAAGATTCTGGGGCCAACGTCCTGACTTTC. It encodes CASSPQDSGANVLTF. The rearrangement uses TRBV18 and TRBJ2-6; D ambiguous. The CDR3 runs to 15 residues. V dropped 1 base and J dropped 1 base, with 5 bases sitting between them. Looked up from germline, CDR1 is KGHSH and CDR2 is LQKENI.

The J gene is TRBJ2-7, the V gene TRBV2; TRBD1 matches at 9 bases. Germline values: CDR1 SNHLY, CDR2 FYNNEI. V lost 8 bases to trimming and J lost 2 bases; unmatched junction nucleotides: 10. This CDR3 has 15 amino acids. CDR3: CASLPGGQGAYEQYF. CDR3 nucleotide sequence: TGTGCCAGCCTACCTGGGGGACAGGGTGCCTACGAGCAGTACTTC.

The CDR3 reads CASSFREGTGELFF. CDR3 coding DNA: TGTGCCAGCAGTTTCCGGGAGGGCACCGGGGAGCTGTTTTTT. The J gene is TRBJ2-2, the V gene TRBV12-3 or TRBV12-4; 8 bases line up with TRBD2. The CDR3 length is 14 residues. The junction had 1 base not matched to a gene; V was cut back by 3 bases and J by 4 bases.